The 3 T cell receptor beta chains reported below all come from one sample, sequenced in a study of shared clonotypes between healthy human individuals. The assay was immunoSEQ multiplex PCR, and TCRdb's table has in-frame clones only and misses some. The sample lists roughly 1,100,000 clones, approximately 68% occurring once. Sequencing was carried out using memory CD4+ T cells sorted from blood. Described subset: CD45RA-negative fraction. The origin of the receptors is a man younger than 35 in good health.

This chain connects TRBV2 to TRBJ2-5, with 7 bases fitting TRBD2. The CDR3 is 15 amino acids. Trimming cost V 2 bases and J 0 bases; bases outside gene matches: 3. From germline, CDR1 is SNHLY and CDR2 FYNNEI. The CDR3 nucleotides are TGTGCCAGCAGTGAAAGGAGCGGGGACCAAGAGACCCAGTACTTC. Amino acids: CASSERSGDQETQYF.

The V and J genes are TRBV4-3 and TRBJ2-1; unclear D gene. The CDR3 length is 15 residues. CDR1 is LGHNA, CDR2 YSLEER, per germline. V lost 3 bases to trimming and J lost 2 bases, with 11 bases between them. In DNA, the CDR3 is TGCGCCAGCAGCCACGGGTCTCCCCCCTACAATGAGCAGTTCTTC. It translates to CASSHGSPPYNEQFF.

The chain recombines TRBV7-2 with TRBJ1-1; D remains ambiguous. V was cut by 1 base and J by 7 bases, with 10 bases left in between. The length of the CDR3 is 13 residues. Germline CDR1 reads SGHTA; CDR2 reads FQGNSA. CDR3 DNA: TGTGCCAGCAGCTTAGATCGACTCTTTGAAGCTTTCTTT. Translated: CASSLDRLFEAFF.